The 7 T cell receptor beta chains listed next were all sequenced from one sample in a study of B cell selection in AIRE deficiency. Regulatory T cells were sorted as CD4+CD25hiCD127low/negative. This table comes from immunoSEQ multiplex PCR, and its TCRdb copy is limited to in-frame clones, with some not included. The table includes roughly 18,000 clones, 85% to 95% detected once. Sample: CD4+CD25+ Tregs sorted from PBMCs. All receptors come from a human donor in good health.

V and J are TRBV7-2 and TRBJ2-3, with 9 bases aligning to TRBD1. The CDR3 is made up of 17 amino acids. V shed 0 bases, J shed 0 bases, and the junction held 4 bases outside the gene matches. Germline assignment: CDR1 SGHTA and CDR2 FQGNSA. The chain's CDR3 is CASSLARTGVSTDTQYF. In DNA, the CDR3 is TGTGCCAGCAGCTTAGCCAGGACAGGGGTGAGCACAGATACGCAGTATTTT. Full variable domain (rest looked up from reference TRBV7-2 and TRBJ2-3): GAGVSQSPSNKVTEKGKDVELRCDPISGHTALYWYRQSLGQGLEFLIYFQGNSAPDKSGLPSDRFSAERTGGSVSTLTIQRTQQEDSAVYLCASSLARTGVSTDTQYFGPGTRLTVL.

This sequence joins TRBV2 and TRBJ1-4, with 8 nucleotides matching TRBD1. This CDR3 spans 14 amino acids. Unmatched junction bases numbered 8, after V lost 6 bases and J lost 8 bases. Germline V gene lookup returns CDR1 SNHLY and CDR2 FYNNEI. CDR3 bases: TGTGCCAGCAGACCCCGACAGGGGTGGGAAAAACTGTTTTTT. This gives the protein CASRPRQGWEKLFF.

This clone was counted a single time. This rearrangement joins TRBV6-5 to TRBJ1-1, with D possibly being TRBD1 (5 bases). Trimming removed 5 bases from V and 4 bases from J, with 11 bases in between. Germline values: CDR1 MNHEY, CDR2 SVGAGI. The CDR3 spans 13 residues. CDR3 sequence reads: CASSALGRTEAFF. DNA of the CDR3: TGTGCCAGCAGTGCCCTGGGGCGCACTGAAGCTTTCTTT.

V gene TRBV4-2 combines with J gene TRBJ2-7; 12 bases line up with TRBD1. The V segment lost 4 bases and the J segment 2 bases; nucleotides outside the gene matches: 3. The germline V gene encodes CDR1 LGHNA and CDR2 YNFKEQ. CDR3 length: 15 residues. The CDR3, as DNA: TGTGCCAGCAGCCTAGGGACAGGGGGCACCTACGAGCAGTACTTC. Encoded protein: CASSLGTGGTYEQYF.

The chain has TRBV28 and TRBJ1-4; maybe TRBD1 (6 bases). There are 14 residues in the CDR3. Trimming left V 3 bases short and J 7 bases short, with 12 bases between. Germline V CDR1 and CDR2: MDHEN, SYDVKM. This CDR3 reads CASSFAGAREKLFF. CDR3 in DNA: TGTGCCAGCAGTTTTGCAGGGGCACGTGAAAAACTGTTTTTT. The full variable domain, completed using reference TRBV28 and TRBJ1-4, is DVKVTQSSRYLVKRTGEKVFLECVQDMDHENMFWYRQDPGLGLRLIYFSYDVKMKEKGDIPEGYSVSREKKERFSLILESASTNQTSMYLCASSFAGAREKLFFGSGTQLSVL.

The chain recombines TRBV7-9 with TRBJ2-5, with 7 bases lining up with TRBD1. The ends lost 2 bases at V and 4 bases at J; junction bases unmatched: 4. The CDR3 is 14 amino acids. Germline V gene sequence: CDR1 SEHNR, CDR2 FQNEAQ (reference sequence). Here the CDR3 DNA reads TGTGCCAGCAGCTTACCAGGGACAGTAGAGACCCAGTACTTC. It specifies CASSLPGTVETQYF.

The rearrangement joins TRBV4-3 to TRBJ2-7, with TRBD1 matching over 8 bases. Losses at the gene ends were 4 bases for V and 3 bases for J; bases not matched to a gene: 8. CDR1 is LGHNA, CDR2 YSLEER, per germline. This CDR3 is built from 15 residues. The CDR3 protein is CASSLTRDRRYEQYF. Written as DNA, the CDR3 is TGCGCCAGCAGCCTAACCCGGGACAGGCGCTACGAGCAGTACTTC.